Each of the 17 T cell receptor beta chains below was sequenced from the same sample in a study of shared clonotypes between healthy human individuals. This table comes from immunoSEQ multiplex PCR, and its TCRdb copy is limited to in-frame clones, with some not included. The data contain about 2.4 million clones, roughly 93% of them singletons. The sequencing sample was made of naive CD4+ T cells from PBMCs. Subset reported: CD45RA+ positively selected. Every receptor here comes from a young man in good health. Some clones in this sample may be carry-over from other donors' samples.

In this sample, this clone turned up a few times. The rearrangement joins TRBV9 to TRBJ1-1; the match to TRBD1 covers 7 bases. Germline V CDR1 and CDR2: SGDLS, YYNGEE. The CDR3 has 15 residues. V gave up 0 bases and J gave up 3 bases; unmatched junction bases: 5. CDR3 in amino acids: CASSVDLQGDTEAFF. For the CDR3, the DNA is TGTGCCAGCAGCGTAGATTTGCAGGGGGACACTGAAGCTTTCTTT.

This chain links TRBV20-1 with TRBJ1-6; the D is unclear. The CDR3 totals 11 residues. Germline V gene lookup returns CDR1 DFQATT and CDR2 SNEGSKA (reference sequence). Trimming cost V 0 bases and J 18 bases, with 12 bases left between them. The CDR3 protein is CSARDRDKAHF. The CDR3 DNA is TGCAGTGCTAGAGACCGGGATAAGGCCCACTTT.

V usage is TRBV4-1 and J usage is TRBJ1-1; D ambiguous. With 2 bases removed from V and 1 base from J, the gap between germline ends came to 17 bases. CDR1 MGHRA and CDR2 YSYEKL come from the germline V gene. The CDR3 covers 17 residues. As DNA, the CDR3 is TGCGCCAGCAGCCAATTTTCCCCACTCCTCCAGAACACTGAAGCTTTCTTT. Its protein is CASSQFSPLLQNTEAFF.

The rearrangement links TRBV20-1 to TRBJ2-7, with 7 bases aligning to TRBD1. This CDR3 is 11 amino acids long. Looked up from germline, CDR1 is DFQATT and CDR2 is SNEGSKA (reference sequence). V shed 6 bases and J 6 bases; nucleotides not matched to a gene: 5. CDR3 sequence: CSAGTGVEQYF. For the CDR3, the DNA is TGCAGTGCGGGTACAGGGGTCGAGCAGTACTTC.

This clone was recorded only once. The CDR3 loop is CASSLAGGTLHSGANVLTF. The CDR3 bases are TGCGCCAGCAGCTTGGCCGGGGGAACCCTTCACTCTGGGGCCAACGTCCTGACTTTC. The chain uses TRBV5-1 and TRBJ2-6, with a weak D call TRBD2 (6 bases). CDR3 length: 19 amino acids. V was cut by 0 bases and J by 0 bases, with 16 bases left in between. Looked up from germline, CDR1 is SGHRS and CDR2 is YFSETQ.

This clone was counted once. V usage is TRBV11-2 and J usage is TRBJ1-2; unclear D gene. Per germline, CDR1 SGHAT and CDR2 FQNNGV. V gave up 4 bases and J gave up 3 bases, with 12 bases separating them. This CDR3 comprises 14 residues. The CDR3 region is CASSSNPSYYGYTF. CDR3 nucleotides: TGTGCCAGCAGCTCGAATCCCAGTTACTATGGCTACACCTTC.

The chain couples TRBV14 to TRBJ2-5; 8 bases are a match to TRBD2. V lost 4 bases and J lost 5; bases outside the gene matches: 6. This CDR3 region has 14 residues. Germline CDR1 and CDR2: SGHDN and FVKESK. The CDR3 reads CASSLAGGLETQYF. CDR3 nucleotide sequence: TGTGCCAGCAGCCTTGCGGGGGGTTTGGAGACCCAGTACTTC.

Note on this clone: Other DNA sequences of this sample code for an identical CDR3. The chain joins TRBV6-5 to TRBJ2-1; 8 bases are shared with TRBD2. The CDR3 contains 15 residues. Unmatched junction bases numbered 3, after V lost 5 bases and J lost 0 bases. CDR1 is MNHEY, CDR2 SVGAGI, per germline. The chain's CDR3 is CASSRSGSSYNEQFF. CDR3 DNA sequence: TGTGCCAGCAGTCGCAGCGGGAGCTCCTACAATGAGCAGTTCTTC.

This clone was recorded only once. This chain links TRBV18 with TRBJ2-5; D is unclear. Trimming shortened V by 0 bases and J by 5 bases, and 13 bases separated the two germline ends. This CDR3 contains 15 residues. CDR1 and CDR2 from the germline V gene are KGHSH and LQKENI. CDR3 bases: TGTGCCAGCTCACCACCGATGAGGTTAGGGGAGACCCAGTACTTC. As protein: CASSPPMRLGETQYF.

This sequence joins TRBV7-3 and TRBJ2-3; D may correspond to TRBD1 or TRBD2 (5 bases each). CDR3 size: 14 residues. V lost 3 bases and J 4 bases, leaving 11 bases between the germline ends. From germline, CDR1 is SGHTA and CDR2 FQGTGA. CDR3 region: CASSFRGPSDTQYF. The DNA of the CDR3 is TGTGCCAGCAGCTTCCGGGGCCCTTCAGATACGCAGTATTTT.

This rearrangement joins TRBV2 to TRBJ2-3; possible D gene TRBD2, 6 bases. The CDR3 has 14 residues. CDR1 is SNHLY and CDR2 is FYNNEI in the germline V gene. The V end lost 7 bases, the J end lost 0 bases, and 11 bases lay between the germline ends. The CDR3 spells CASTPGLSTDTQYF. CDR3 nucleotide sequence: TGTGCCAGCACTCCGGGACTTAGCACAGATACGCAGTATTTT.

In its sample, this clone was seen once. The V call is TRBV6-8, the J call TRBJ2-7; no firm D call. CDR1 and CDR2 from the germline V gene are MNHGY and SAAAGT. The CDR3 is made up of 13 amino acids. Trimming cost V 2 bases and J 4 bases, with 9 bases left between them. The CDR3 loop reads CASSYGVGYEQYF. The CDR3 bases are TGTGCCAGCAGTTACGGTGTGGGGTACGAGCAGTACTTC.

V and J are TRBV2 and TRBJ1-1; TRBD1 might be the D (5 bases). There are 11 residues in the CDR3. Germline CDR1 reads SNHLY; CDR2 reads FYNNEI. The V gene lost 7 bases and the J gene lost 7 bases, with 10 bases spanning the gap. CDR3 amino acids: CASTGSYEAFF. CDR3 DNA sequence: TGTGCCAGCACAGGGTCCTATGAAGCTTTCTTT.

This chain joins TRBV30 and TRBJ1-6, with D possibly matching TRBD1 (5 bases). The V gene lost 0 bases and the J gene lost 10 bases, with 13 bases spanning the gap. Germline V gene data show CDR1 as GTSNPN and CDR2 as SVGIG (reference sequence). This CDR3 has 14 amino acids. CDR3: CAWSVGRVGSPLHF. The CDR3 DNA is TGTGCCTGGAGTGTCGGCAGGGTCGGCTCACCCCTCCACTTT.

V is TRBV7-6 and J is TRBJ2-7; TRBD2 agrees at 8 bases. Germline V gene data show CDR1 as SGHVS and CDR2 as FNYEAQ. The V segment lost 2 bases and the J segment 2 bases; nucleotides outside the gene matches: 8. The CDR3 is 16 residues long. The CDR3 is CASSLQALAGTYEQYF. CDR3 DNA sequence: TGTGCCAGCAGCTTACAGGCCCTAGCGGGTACCTACGAGCAGTACTTC.

Only one count was recorded for this clone. The rearrangement joins TRBV29-1 to TRBJ2-3; D is unclear. CDR3 size: 11 residues. Germline CDR1 is SQVTM and CDR2 is ANQGSEA. V shed 7 bases and J shed 5 bases, with 10 bases lying between them. The CDR3 DNA is TGCAGCGACCTACACGGAGATACGCAGTATTTT. Protein product: CSDLHGDTQYF.

Comments on this clone: Different DNA sequences within this sample yield the same CDR3. This chain uses TRBV5-1 with TRBJ1-3; tentative D call: TRBD1 (5 bases). Germline assignment: CDR1 SGHRS and CDR2 YFSETQ. V was pared by 4 bases and J by 1 base, with 9 bases between. The CDR3 runs 14 residues. The chain's CDR3 is CASSVGGSGNTIYF. CDR3 DNA: TGCGCCAGCAGCGTTGGGGGTTCTGGAAACACCATATATTTT.